These 18 T cell receptor beta chains came from one sample sequenced in a study of blood T cell repertoires in COVID-19. Produced via immunoSEQ multiplex PCR; TCRdb's table is partial and in-frame only. The table shows over 200,000 clones, with around 89% occurring only once. The material sequenced was peripheral blood. These TCRs come from a man aged 25 to 40 with COVID-19, enrolled during active disease.

The rearrangement uses TRBV5-4 and TRBJ1-5; TRBD1 matches 10 bases. This CDR3 contains 15 residues. The J segment lost 9 bases and the V segment lost 4 bases, leaving 10 bases of the junction unmatched. Germline V gene sequence: CDR1 SGHNT, CDR2 YYREEE (reference sequence). This CDR3 is CASSVDGTGVRPQHF. The CDR3 nucleotides are TGTGCCAGCAGCGTTGACGGGACAGGGGTTCGGCCCCAGCATTTT.

The chain recombines TRBV5-5 with TRBJ1-2; D remains ambiguous. In germline, CDR1 is SGHKS, CDR2 YYEKEE (reference sequence). The CDR3 is made up of 12 amino acids. Trimming removed 0 bases from V and 4 bases from J, with 4 bases in between. The chain's CDR3 is CASSLVGYGYTF. For the CDR3, the DNA is TGTGCCAGCAGCTTGGTCGGCTATGGCTACACCTTC.

This chain joins TRBV6-1 and TRBJ2-7; D may be TRBD1 (5 bases). The CDR3 is made up of 14 amino acids. V was clipped by 2 bases and J by 4 bases, with 12 bases between them. The germline CDR1 and CDR2 sequences are MNHNS and SASEGT. In nucleotides, the CDR3 is TGTGCCAGCAGTGAATCGCCAGGGCCTTACGAGCAGTACTTC. It specifies CASSESPGPYEQYF.

The table lists this clone with a count of one. This sequence joins TRBV5-1 and TRBJ2-5, with D maybe TRBD1 (6 bases). The V and J ends lost 4 bases and 5 bases respectively, with 18 bases between them. This CDR3 comprises 15 residues. Per the germline V gene, CDR1 is SGHRS and CDR2 is YFSETQ. This CDR3 is CASSGSGTQGETQYF. CDR3 bases: TGCGCCAGCAGCGGCTCCGGGACCCAGGGGGAGACCCAGTACTTC.

The rearrangement links TRBV7-8 to TRBJ1-3; 8 bases are a match to TRBD1. CDR1 is SGHVS and CDR2 is FQNEAQ in the germline V gene. The CDR3 is 18 amino acids. The V segment lost 3 bases and the J segment 4 bases; nucleotides outside the gene matches: 14. The CDR3 bases are TGTGCCAGCAGCTTCGGACAGGGTTTTCACCTGGGGGGAAACACCATATATTTT. This codes for CASSFGQGFHLGGNTIYF. Full variable domain (outside the CDR3, taken from reference TRBV7-8 and TRBJ1-3): GAGVSQSPRYKVAKRGQDVALRCDPISGHVSLFWYQQALGQGPEFLTYFQNEAQLDKSGLPSDRFFAERPEGSVSTLKIQRTQQEDSAVYLCASSFGQGFHLGGNTIYFGEGSWLTVV.

The rearrangement links TRBV28 to TRBJ2-6, with 7 bases matching TRBD1. The CDR3 length is 15 residues. V gave up 5 bases and J gave up 2 bases; unmatched junction bases: 3. Germline assignment: CDR1 MDHEN and CDR2 SYDVKM. DNA of the CDR3: TGTGCCAGCAGTAAACAGGGGACTGGGGCCAACGTCCTGACTTTC. Translation: CASSKQGTGANVLTF.

The rearrangement links TRBV27 to TRBJ2-7; 13 bases agree with TRBD2. Germline loops: CDR1 MNHEY, CDR2 SMNVEV (reference sequence). The CDR3 is made up of 15 amino acids. Trimming cost V 10 bases and J 1 base; bases outside gene matches: 7. The CDR3 region has the DNA TGTGCCACCCAGGGGACTAGCGGGGAGTCCTACGAGCAGTACTTC. This gives the protein CATQGTSGESYEQYF.

This rearrangement joins TRBV3-1 (or the pseudogene TRBV3-2) to TRBJ2-6; 9 bases line up with TRBD2. Germline V gene sequence: CDR1 LGHDT, CDR2 YNNKEL (reference sequence). This CDR3 has 16 amino acids. The junction had 5 bases not matched to a gene; V was cut back by 8 bases and J by 0 bases. CDR3 nucleotide sequence: TGTGCCAGCTCCCTAGCGGGAAGCTCTGGGGCCAACGTCCTGACTTTC. Translation: CASSLAGSSGANVLTF.

This clone was counted once. This chain connects TRBV6-2 or TRBV6-3 to TRBJ1-1, with 9 positions matching TRBD1. This CDR3 contains 14 residues. V lost 4 bases, J lost 3 bases, and 3 bases stayed unmatched. Germline loops: CDR1 MNHEY, CDR2 SVGEGT. The CDR3: CASSSTGGDTEAFF. CDR3 sequence (DNA): TGTGCCAGCAGTTCGACAGGGGGGGACACTGAAGCTTTCTTT.

V usage is TRBV7-2 and J usage is TRBJ2-1; 13 nucleotides agree with TRBD2. CDR1 and CDR2 from the germline V gene are SGHTA and FQGNSA. The junction had 2 bases not matched to a gene; V was cut back by 5 bases and J by 4 bases. The CDR3 is 15 amino acids. The chain's CDR3 is CASSLTSGRYNEQFF. For the CDR3, the DNA is TGTGCCAGCAGCCTGACTAGCGGGAGGTACAATGAGCAGTTCTTC.

CDR3 protein: CASSLAGVSPLHF. As DNA, the CDR3 is TGTGCCAGCAGTTTAGCAGGGGTTTCACCCCTCCACTTT. The V call is TRBV12-3 or TRBV12-4, the J call TRBJ1-6; D perhaps matches TRBD1 (5 bases). V was clipped by 0 bases and J by 9 bases, with 6 bases between them. This CDR3 has 13 amino acids.

This rearrangement joins TRBV7-8 to TRBJ2-7; D unresolved. Germline CDR1 SGHVS, CDR2 FQNEAQ. Trimming took 3 bases from V and 7 from J, leaving 16 bases between them. The length of the CDR3 is 14 residues. CDR3 protein: CASSLSRTFLEQYF. CDR3 in DNA: TGTGCCAGCAGCTTGTCTAGAACCTTTTTGGAGCAGTACTTC.

V usage is TRBV27 and J usage is TRBJ1-3; D is undetermined. The germline CDR1 and CDR2 sequences are MNHEY and SMNVEV (reference sequence). V dropped 6 bases and J dropped 4 bases, with 10 bases sitting between them. The CDR3 sequence is 13 residues long. The CDR3 spells CASSPLVGNTIYF. Here the CDR3 DNA reads TGTGCCAGCAGCCCCTTAGTGGGAAACACCATATATTTT.

The V call is TRBV6-6, the J call TRBJ1-1; 9 bases are a match to TRBD1. The CDR3 is 13 amino acids. V lost 2 bases to trimming and J lost 8 bases; unmatched junction nucleotides: 3. Germline V CDR1 and CDR2: MNHNY, SVGAGI (reference sequence). CDR3 loop: CASSYEQGAEAFF. Here the CDR3 DNA reads TGTGCCAGCAGTTACGAACAGGGGGCCGAAGCTTTCTTT.

This rearrangement joins TRBV9 to TRBJ2-1; TRBD2 is a possible D gene (6 bases). The CDR3 contains 15 residues. Germline-derived CDR1 and CDR2 are SGDLS and YYNGEE. With 4 bases removed from V and 5 bases from J, the gap between germline ends came to 16 bases. CDR3 sequence: CASSLDIGGDNEQFF. The CDR3 nucleotides read TGTGCCAGCAGCCTCGACATCGGAGGGGACAATGAGCAGTTCTTC. The full variable domain, its missing parts supplied by reference TRBV9 and TRBJ2-1, is DSGVTQTPKHLITATGQRVTLRCSPRSGDLSVYWYQQSLDQGLQFLIQYYNGEERAKGNILERFSAQQFPDLHSELNLSSLELGDSALYFCASSLDIGGDNEQFFGPGTRLTVL.

The V call is TRBV5-1, the J call TRBJ1-2; D remains ambiguous. The CDR3 length is 13 residues. V was pared by 3 bases and J by 6 bases, with 12 bases between. The germline CDR1 and CDR2 sequences are SGHRS and YFSETQ. The CDR3 protein is CASSYASADGYTF. As DNA, the CDR3 is TGCGCCAGCAGCTACGCAAGTGCGGATGGCTACACCTTC. Filled out from reference TRBV5-1 and TRBJ1-2, the complete variable domain reads KAGVTQTPRYLIKTRGQQVTLSCSPISGHRSVSWYQQTPGQGLQFLFEYFSETQRNKGNFPGRFSGRQFSNSRSEMNVSTLELGDSALYLCASSYASADGYTFGSGTRLTVV.

The chain employs TRBV28 and TRBJ1-3; tentatively, D is TRBD1 (5 bases). CDR1 is MDHEN, CDR2 SYDVKM, per germline. CDR3 length: 15 residues. The germline V and J ends were trimmed by 3 bases and 2 bases, with 11 bases remaining between them. This CDR3 is CASSFAWTTGNTIYF. The CDR3 nucleotides read TGTGCCAGCAGTTTCGCATGGACAACTGGAAACACCATATATTTT.

This rearrangement joins TRBV29-1 to TRBJ1-1; 10 bases line up with TRBD1. Germline CDR1 reads SQVTM; CDR2 reads ANQGSEA. Trimming cost V 8 bases and J 5 bases; bases outside gene matches: 5. This CDR3 spans 12 amino acids. CDR3 DNA: TGCAGCTATCGGACAGGGGGGACTGAAGCTTTCTTT. Protein sequence: CSYRTGGTEAFF. The whole variable domain, filled in from reference TRBV29-1 and TRBJ1-1, reads SAVISQKPSRDICQRGTSLTIQCQVDSQVTMMFWYRQQPGQSLTLIATANQGSEATYESGFVIDKFPISRPNLTFSTLTVSNMSPEDSSIYLCSYRTGGTEAFFGQGTRLTVV.